This TCR beta chain is from a study of T cells of healthy individuals (dated by TCRdb to the late 2010s). Remarks on this clonotype: Its cognate antigen has yet to be identified. Base qualities are not provided; no much larger clone lies one nucleotide away.

The library came from 5' RACE. Sequencing was carried out with an Illumina MiSeq. The raw public reads went through TCRdb reprocessing: fastp at Q25, MiXCR clone calling, in-frame beta chains kept. CDR3 protein sequences are deduplicated, and each keeps its most common genes and DNA. The sample records 40,000 to 45,000 distinct CDR3 sequences, 3.5% to 5.5% of which are singletons. The ten most abundant clones make up under 10% of the sample. This receptor was obtained from a human donor in good health.

CDR3 sequence: CATSRETAYNEQFF. The DNA reads TGTGCCACCAGCAGAGAGACCGCCTACAATGAGCAGTTCTTC. The V gene is TRBV15 and the J gene is TRBJ2-1; the D gene identity is not certain. The germline V gene (reference sequence) yields LNHNV for CDR1 and YYDKDF for CDR2. V lost 0 bases and J lost 2 bases; the stretch between them is 5 bases long. The CDR3 has 14 amino acids, counting the end cysteine and phenylalanine. The kept DNA is CDR3 alone, 42 bases in frame from the first base.